This T cell receptor (beta chain) was sequenced during a study of T cells in Graves' hyperthyroidism and ophthalmopathy. The CDR3 numbers 8 amino acids, ends counted. CDR1 and CDR2 from the germline V gene are ENHRY and SYGVKD. Of note for this clonotype: The final CDR3 position lacks the conserved phenylalanine or tryptophan, pointing to a likely read error. No DNA is shown, since the ends of the CDR3 on it are uncertain; the CDR3 is the one TCRdb lists.

Clinical symptoms, serum thyroxine and TRAb, thyroid ultrasound and orbital computed tomography together formed the diagnostic basis. TCR beta CDR3 sequences were amplified from RNA transcripts. Carried out on the TCR CDR3, a first-round RT-PCR used the HTBI primer set. MiXCR, run by TCRdb on the multiplex PCR reads, gives a single entry per CDR3 protein. The sample contains some 98,000 distinct CDR3 sequences, roughly 40% of which appear only once. The source is a woman in her 30s with Graves' hyperthyroidism. This sequence joins TRBV10-3 and TRBJ1-1. The sample comprised peripheral blood or thyroid tissue (not recorded which). The CDR3: CAISEVAG.